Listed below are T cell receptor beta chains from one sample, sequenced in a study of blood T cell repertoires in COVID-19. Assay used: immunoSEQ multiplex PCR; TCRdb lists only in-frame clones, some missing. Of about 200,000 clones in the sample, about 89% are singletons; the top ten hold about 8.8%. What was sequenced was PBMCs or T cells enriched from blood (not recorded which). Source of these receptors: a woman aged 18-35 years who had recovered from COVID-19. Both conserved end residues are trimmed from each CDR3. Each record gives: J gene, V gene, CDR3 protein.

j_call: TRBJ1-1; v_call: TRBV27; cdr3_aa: ASSLGRVTEAF
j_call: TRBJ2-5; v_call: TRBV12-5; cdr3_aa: ASGLPPETSIEVETQY
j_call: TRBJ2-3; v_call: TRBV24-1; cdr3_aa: ATATATSTDTQY
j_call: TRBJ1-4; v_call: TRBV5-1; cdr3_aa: ASSEQGAPNEKLF
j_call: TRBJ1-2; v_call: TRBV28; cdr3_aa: ASSPGGAGYT
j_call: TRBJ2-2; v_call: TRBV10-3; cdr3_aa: AISVGGRVDTGELF
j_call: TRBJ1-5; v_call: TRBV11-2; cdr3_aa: ASSLGLDRDHQPQH
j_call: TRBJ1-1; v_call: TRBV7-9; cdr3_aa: ASSLALQNTEAF
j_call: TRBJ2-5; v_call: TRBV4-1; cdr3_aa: ASSPGTGAFQETQY
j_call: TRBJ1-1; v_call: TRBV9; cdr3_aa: ASSVMEGHPRAF
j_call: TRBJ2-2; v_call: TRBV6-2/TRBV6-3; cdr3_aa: ASSNIANTGELF
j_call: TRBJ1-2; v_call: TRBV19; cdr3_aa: ASNPGVNYGYT
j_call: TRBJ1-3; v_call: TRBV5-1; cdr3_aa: ASSSGQPHSGNTIY
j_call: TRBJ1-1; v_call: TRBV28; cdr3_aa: ASSPLSGNTEAF
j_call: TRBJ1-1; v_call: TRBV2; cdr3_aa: ASSPLVWGPLLNTEAF
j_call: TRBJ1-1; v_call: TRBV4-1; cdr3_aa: ASSQGPGAAEAF
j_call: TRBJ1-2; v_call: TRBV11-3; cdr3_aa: ASSSRTGRDYGYT
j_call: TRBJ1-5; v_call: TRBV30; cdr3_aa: ACSGSAGQPQH
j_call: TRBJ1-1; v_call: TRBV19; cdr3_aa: ASREQGISWTEAF
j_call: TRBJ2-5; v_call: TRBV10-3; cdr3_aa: AISRGETQY
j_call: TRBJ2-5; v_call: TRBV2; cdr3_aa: ASDPGTGGETQY
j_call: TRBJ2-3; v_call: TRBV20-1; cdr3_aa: SASPGGRTDTQY
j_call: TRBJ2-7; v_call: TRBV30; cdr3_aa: AATQQATYEQY
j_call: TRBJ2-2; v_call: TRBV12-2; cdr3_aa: ASRSGPNTGELF
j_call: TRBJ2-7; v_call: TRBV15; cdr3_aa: ATREGRGSYEQY
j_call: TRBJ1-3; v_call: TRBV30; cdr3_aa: AWSSRASGNTIY
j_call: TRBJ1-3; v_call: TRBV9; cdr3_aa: ASSVDNRGLDTIY
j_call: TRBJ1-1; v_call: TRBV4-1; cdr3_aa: ASSQQQGPNTEAF
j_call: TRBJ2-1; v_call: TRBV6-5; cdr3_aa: ATRPVGGYNEQF
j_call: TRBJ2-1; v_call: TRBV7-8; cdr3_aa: ASSLETSGGAYEQF
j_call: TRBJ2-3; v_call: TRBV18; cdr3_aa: ASSFGVATDTQY
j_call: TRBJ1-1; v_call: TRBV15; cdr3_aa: ATSRDLRRTEAF
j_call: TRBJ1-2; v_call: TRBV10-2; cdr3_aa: ASRTGVGGYT
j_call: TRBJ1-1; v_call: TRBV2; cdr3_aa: ASNLQGTTEAF
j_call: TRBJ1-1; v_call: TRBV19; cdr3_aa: ASSRGRVMNTEAF
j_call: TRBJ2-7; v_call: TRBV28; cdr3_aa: ASSPRTYPRPYEQY
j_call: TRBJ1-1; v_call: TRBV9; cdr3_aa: ASSVGAVDTEAF
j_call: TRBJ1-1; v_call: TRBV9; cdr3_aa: ASSDPEGANTEAF
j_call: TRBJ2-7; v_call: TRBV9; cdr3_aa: ASSAPGQRYEQY
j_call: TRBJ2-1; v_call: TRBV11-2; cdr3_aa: ASSLGQDHNEQF
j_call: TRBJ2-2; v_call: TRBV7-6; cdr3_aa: ASSFSRLGQGTGELF